This TCR beta chain was identified in a study of CD8+CD57+ T cells in acquired aplastic anemia. Findings of the study overall: Patients and controls had in common approximately 28 CD8+ CDR3 sequences.

TCR beta VDJ and CDR3 profiles were obtained from a genomic DNA template. TCRdb recomputed calls from the reads with MiXCR, one row per CDR3 protein. The table lists about 160,000 distinct CDR3 sequences, approximately 43% of them singletons. V lost 0 bases and J 7 bases, leaving 10 bases between the germline ends. CDR3 length: 13 residues. The germline gives CDR1 SGDLS, CDR2 YYNGEE. There are many counts of this clonotype. What it recognizes is unknown. Sequences were obtained from sorted CD4+, CD8+, or CD8+CD57+ T cells (not recorded which) from PBMCs. The V and J genes are TRBV9 and TRBJ2-5; D ambiguous. The TCR originated in a human donor in good health. This chain's CDR3 is CASSVVGSGTQYF. DNA for the CDR3: TGTGCCAGCAGCGTAGTGGGTTCGGGGACCCAGTACTTC.